This TCR beta chain was retrieved from a study of T cell responses to AZD1222 COVID-19 vaccine. Study context: Second-dose intervals of approximately 4 or approximately 12 weeks were pooled.

A remark on this clone: Its antigen is not identified.

Study-wide points: Clonal diversity may have been underestimated, and the donors were mostly white British, with more females than males.

TCRdb keeps only in-frame clones here, not all; method: immunoSEQ multiplex PCR. The sample lists around 140,000 clones; over 85% were seen once. This sample comprised peripheral blood, obtained on day 0 of AZD1222 vaccination. This clonotype was sampled from an adult in good health.

As DNA, the CDR3 is TGTGCCAGCAGCGTAGGGGGGTCACCACACCCCTACGAGCAGTACTTC. Translating it yields CASSVGGSPHPYEQYF. V is TRBV9 and J is TRBJ2-7; D may correspond to TRBD1 or TRBD2 (5 bases each). Germline V CDR1 and CDR2: SGDLS, YYNGEE. This CDR3 contains 16 residues. Trimming shortened V by 0 bases and J by 2 bases, and 15 bases separated the two germline ends.